These 19 T cell receptor beta chains were all obtained from the same sample, sequenced in a study of cytomegalovirus exposure and HLA in healthy donors. The PCR contained 60 Vbeta and 13 Jbeta primers. Sequenced by immunoSEQ multiplex PCR; TCRdb stores in-frame clones only, minus some. This repertoire shows about 110,000 clones, 65% to 85% found once; its top ten account for roughly 6%. Material for sequencing was PBMCs. These TCRs come from a man aged 25 to 45 in good health and CMV-seropositive.

The chain recombines TRBV7-8 with TRBJ2-4; 7 bases match TRBD1. Trimming took 5 bases from V and 0 from J; bases not matched to a gene: 7. The length of the CDR3 is 16 residues. Germline CDR1 is SGHVS and CDR2 is FQNEAQ. The CDR3 protein is CASSPDRALAKNIQYF. The CDR3, as DNA: TGTGCCAGCAGCCCAGACAGGGCACTAGCCAAAAACATTCAGTACTTC. The complete variable domain, with remaining parts taken from reference TRBV7-8 and TRBJ2-4, reads GAGVSQSPRYKVAKRGQDVALRCDPISGHVSLFWYQQALGQGPEFLTYFQNEAQLDKSGLPSDRFFAERPEGSVSTLKIQRTQQEDSAVYLCASSPDRALAKNIQYFGAGTRLSVL.

The chain employs TRBV7-9 and TRBJ2-3; D ambiguous. Trimming shortened V by 1 base and J by 2 bases, and 13 bases separated the two germline ends. This CDR3 comprises 16 residues. Looked up from germline, CDR1 is SEHNR and CDR2 is FQNEAQ (reference sequence). In nucleotides, the CDR3 is TGTGCCAGCAGCTTAGGTCTACGGCGGTACACAGATACGCAGTATTTT. Translating it yields CASSLGLRRYTDTQYF.

The V call is TRBV7-9, the J call TRBJ1-4; D is unclear. Trimming left V 4 bases short and J 2 bases short, with 14 bases between. Germline loops: CDR1 SEHNR, CDR2 FQNEAQ (reference sequence). The CDR3 runs to 16 residues. CDR3: CASSYSLGSTNEKLFF. For the CDR3, the DNA is TGTGCCAGCAGCTACTCTCTAGGGAGTACTAATGAAAAACTGTTTTTT.

The chain is built from TRBV13 and TRBJ2-1, with 9 bases lining up with TRBD2. Looked up from germline, CDR1 is PRHDT and CDR2 is FYEKMQ (reference sequence). V shed 5 bases, J shed 4 bases, and the junction held 6 bases outside the gene matches. The CDR3 has 15 amino acids. The CDR3 spells CASSRGAGGYNEQFF. CDR3 coding DNA: TGTGCCAGCAGCCGGGGGGCGGGGGGGTACAATGAGCAGTTCTTC.

CDR3 DNA sequence: TGTGCCAGCTCACCACGTATGTTGACTTCTGGGGAGACCCAGTACTTC. It specifies CASSPRMLTSGETQYF. The rearrangement links TRBV18 to TRBJ2-5; D is ambiguous. V was shortened by 1 base and J by 5 bases, with 17 bases between the two germline ends. This CDR3 region has 16 residues. CDR1 and CDR2 from the germline V gene are KGHSH and LQKENI.

This sequence joins TRBV7-2 and TRBJ2-2; the D gene is possibly TRBD2 (6 bases). The CDR3 runs to 17 residues. Looked up from germline, CDR1 is SGHTA and CDR2 is FQGNSA. Between the trimmed V and J ends, which lost 1 base and 7 bases, there was a span of 19 bases. The DNA of the CDR3 is TGTGCCAGCAGCTTAGTTTCCCAACTAGCTGATGGCGGGGAGCTGTTTTTT. Residues: CASSLVSQLADGGELFF.

V and J are TRBV7-9 and TRBJ2-5, with 11 nucleotides matching TRBD1. CDR3 length: 17 residues. Trimming took 4 bases from V and 4 from J; bases not matched to a gene: 11. Germline-derived CDR1 and CDR2 are SEHNR and FQNEAQ (reference sequence). In DNA, the CDR3 is TGTGCCAGCAGCTCCAGAGAAGGGACAGGGGGAATAGAGACCCAGTACTTC. It encodes CASSSREGTGGIETQYF. The complete variable domain, with remaining parts taken from reference TRBV7-9 and TRBJ2-5, reads DTGVSQNPRHKITKRGQNVTFRCDPISEHNRLYWYRQTLGQGPEFLTYFQNEAQLEKSRLLSDRFSAERPKGSFSTLEIQRTEQGDSAMYLCASSSREGTGGIETQYFGPGTRLLVL.

J is TRBJ2-5 and V is TRBV2, with 15 bases identical to TRBD2. The CDR3 is made up of 20 amino acids. V gave up 4 bases and J gave up 5 bases; unmatched junction bases: 17. Looked up from germline, CDR1 is SNHLY and CDR2 is FYNNEI. CDR3 nucleotide sequence: TGTGCCAGCAGTGTGTTGGAGGGACTAGCGGGGGGAGGGCGGTGGGAGACCCAGTACTTC. Translation gives CASSVLEGLAGGGRWETQYF. Combining the CDR3 with reference TRBV2 and TRBJ2-5 gives the whole variable domain EPEVTQTPSHQVTQMGQEVILRCVPISNHLYFYWYRQILGQKVEFLVSFYNNEISEKSEIFDDQFSVERPDGSNFTLKIRSTKLEDSAMYFCASSVLEGLAGGGRWETQYFGPGTRLLVL.

Details on this clone: Sequence at one end of the junction differs from germline and may be a read error. V is TRBV7-9 and J is TRBJ2-7; D is possibly TRBD1 (5 bases). Per germline, CDR1 SEHNR and CDR2 FQNEAQ (reference sequence). This CDR3 region has 14 residues. CDR3 bases: TGCGCCAGCAGCCAAGATTGGACACAATACGAGCAGTACTTC. Translated: CASSQDWTQYEQYF.

V usage is TRBV7-9 and J usage is TRBJ2-2; the D gene is possibly TRBD1 (6 bases). V dropped 4 bases and J dropped 0 bases, with 15 bases sitting between them. The CDR3 runs to 17 residues. Germline assignment: CDR1 SEHNR and CDR2 FQNEAQ (reference sequence). As DNA, the CDR3 is TGTGCCAGCAGCTCAAGATTGGGACATACGAACACCGGGGAGCTGTTTTTT. Translating gives CASSSRLGHTNTGELFF.

CDR3 nucleotide sequence: TGTGCCAGCAGCCCGCGTGGGCCCCAGCATTTT. It specifies CASSPRGPQHF. This rearrangement joins TRBV5-4 to TRBJ1-5; D uncertain. The V end was cut by 4 bases, the J end by 9 bases, with 8 bases between. The CDR3 consists of 11 residues. Germline V gene lookup returns CDR1 SGHNT and CDR2 YYREEE (reference sequence).

The V and J genes are TRBV6-5 and TRBJ1-1, with 7 nucleotides matching TRBD1. This CDR3 has 13 residues. V lost 11 bases, J lost 0 bases, and 6 bases stayed unmatched. Germline V gene sequence: CDR1 MNHEY, CDR2 SVGAGI. The CDR3 coding sequence is TGTGCCTCCCAGGGGGTCATGAACACTGAAGCTTTCTTT. Its translation is CASQGVMNTEAFF.

The V and J genes are TRBV19 and TRBJ1-5; the match to TRBD1 covers 8 bases. The CDR3 sequence is 13 residues long. CDR1 and CDR2 from the germline V gene are LNHDA and SQIVND (reference sequence). V was pared by 9 bases and J by 2 bases, with 3 bases of the junction left unmatched. CDR3 bases: TGTGCCAGCAGGGGGCAAGGCAATCAGCCCCAGCATTTT. It specifies CASRGQGNQPQHF.

The chain carries TRBV30 and TRBJ2-3; D not certain. V was shortened by 3 bases and J by 2 bases, with 15 bases between the two germline ends. Germline CDR1 GTSNPN, CDR2 SVGIG (reference sequence). This CDR3 is 15 amino acids long. Here the CDR3 DNA reads TGTGCCTGGAGGTCCCCCGCGGTGATCACAGATACGCAGTATTTT. Amino acids: CAWRSPAVITDTQYF.

The J gene is TRBJ2-5, the V gene TRBV15; 7 positions agree with TRBD1. The CDR3 consists of 16 residues. V shed 3 bases and J 3 bases; nucleotides not matched to a gene: 10. Germline assignment: CDR1 LNHNV and CDR2 YYDKDF (reference sequence). CDR3 bases: TGTGCCACCAGCAGGGATAGGACAGGCCCCAAAGAGACCCAGTACTTC. This codes for CATSRDRTGPKETQYF.

The J gene is TRBJ2-3, the V gene TRBV6-1; 8 nucleotides agree with TRBD1. The V segment lost 4 bases and the J segment 9 bases; nucleotides outside the gene matches: 6. This CDR3 has 13 amino acids. CDR1 is MNHNS and CDR2 is SASEGT in the germline V gene. The CDR3 loop reads CASSVQQGETQYF. The CDR3 bases are TGTGCCAGCAGTGTGCAACAGGGGGAGACGCAGTATTTT.

This clone was counted only a few times. The genes are TRBV6-1 and TRBJ2-7; 8 positions agree with TRBD2. The V gene end was trimmed by 4 bases and the J gene end by 3 bases; junction bases not matched to a gene: 8. Per germline, CDR1 MNHNS and CDR2 SASEGT. The CDR3 extends over 15 amino acids. The CDR3 DNA reads as TGTGCCAGCAGTGTGGGAGTTAGCGGGAACTACGAGCAGTACTTC. It translates to CASSVGVSGNYEQYF.

The V gene is TRBV29-1, the J gene TRBJ2-1, with D perhaps matching TRBD2 (5 bases). Germline V gene data show CDR1 as SQVTM and CDR2 as ANQGSEA. The length of the CDR3 is 10 residues. Trimming removed 4 bases from V and 9 bases from J, with 7 bases in between. The CDR3 nucleotides are TGCAGCGTTGCTGAGGGTGAGCAGTTCTTC. Its protein is CSVAEGEQFF.

This clone was seen a handful of times. One junction end does not reproduce the germline sequence, and a read error may be involved. The V and J genes are TRBV7-9 and TRBJ1-2; TRBD1 matches 7 bases. The CDR3 runs to 13 residues. CDR1 is SEHNR, CDR2 FQNEAQ, per germline (reference sequence). CDR3 coding DNA: TGTTCCAGCAGCTGGGGGACAGCCTATGGCTACACCTTC. This translates into CSSSWGTAYGYTF. Complete variable domain (other parts from reference TRBV7-9 and TRBJ1-2): DTGVSQNPRHKITKRGQNVTFRCDPISEHNRLYWYRQTLGQGPEFLTYFQNEAQLEKSRLLSDRFSAERPKGSFSTLEIQRTEQGDSAMYLCSSSWGTAYGYTFGSGTRLTVV.